Below are 10 T cell receptor beta chains sequenced from a single sample in a study of cytomegalovirus exposure and HLA in healthy donors. The PCR made use of 60 Vbeta and 13 Jbeta primers. Produced via immunoSEQ multiplex PCR; TCRdb's table is partial and in-frame only. The sample lists some 170,000 clones, approximately 72% occurring once. The sequencing sample was made of PBMCs. All receptors derive from a human donor in good health.

V usage is TRBV7-6 and J usage is TRBJ2-1; 10 nucleotides align to TRBD2. V shed 2 bases, J shed 0 bases, and the junction held 4 bases outside the gene matches. CDR1 is SGHVS, CDR2 FNYEAQ, per germline. CDR3 size: 17 residues. Here the CDR3 reads CASSLLAGAGSYNEQFF. The CDR3 DNA follows: TGTGCCAGCAGCTTACTAGCGGGGGCCGGCTCCTACAATGAGCAGTTCTTC.

V gene TRBV5-8 combines with J gene TRBJ1-5; D not resolved. The V end was cut by 4 bases, the J end by 4 bases, with 9 bases between. The CDR3 sequence is 13 residues long. Germline CDR1 reads SGHTS; CDR2 reads YDEGEE. CDR3 DNA sequence: TGTGCCAGCAGCCCTTTCCTTAATCAGCCCCAGCATTTT. Protein product: CASSPFLNQPQHF.

The V gene is TRBV27, the J gene TRBJ1-4, with TRBD1 identical over 8 bases. The germline V gene has CDR1 MNHEY and CDR2 SMNVEV (reference sequence). CDR3 size: 15 residues. V lost 5 bases, J lost 8 bases, and 10 bases stayed unmatched. Written as DNA, the CDR3 is TGTGCCAGCAGTCTCACCGGACAGGGAGGAGAAAAACTGTTTTTT. Protein product: CASSLTGQGGEKLFF.

The table lists this clone with a few counts. The J gene is TRBJ1-2, the V gene TRBV15; 7 nucleotides line up with TRBD1. Trimming took 0 bases from V and 4 from J; bases not matched to a gene: 5. This CDR3 region has 15 residues. The germline V gene encodes CDR1 LNHNV and CDR2 YYDKDF (reference sequence). CDR3 residues: CATSRDSGQTYGYTF. The CDR3 DNA sequence: TGTGCCACCAGCAGAGATTCGGGACAGACCTATGGCTACACCTTC.

V gene TRBV10-3 combines with J gene TRBJ1-3; the match to TRBD1 covers 7 bases. The CDR3 runs to 14 residues. The V gene end was trimmed by 6 bases and the J gene end by 2 bases; junction bases not matched to a gene: 4. CDR1 and CDR2 from the germline V gene are ENHRY and SYGVKD. The CDR3 loop reads CAIRGTAAGNTIYF. Here the CDR3 DNA reads TGTGCCATCAGAGGGACAGCAGCTGGAAACACCATATATTTT.

CDR3 sequence reads: CASSWTGPPYEQYF. CDR3 in DNA: TGCGCCAGCAGCTGGACAGGTCCTCCCTACGAGCAGTACTTC. V is TRBV5-1 and J is TRBJ2-7; TRBD1 aligns across 7 bases. Trimming at V came to 3 bases and at J to 2 bases, leaving 5 bases not matched to a gene. CDR1 SGHRS and CDR2 YFSETQ come from the germline V gene. This CDR3 has 14 residues. Based on the CDR3 plus reference TRBV5-1 and TRBJ2-7, the full variable domain is KAGVTQTPRYLIKTRGQQVTLSCSPISGHRSVSWYQQTPGQGLQFLFEYFSETQRNKGNFPGRFSGRQFSNSRSEMNVSTLELGDSALYLCASSWTGPPYEQYFGPGTRLTVT.

This rearrangement joins TRBV6-1 to TRBJ2-1, with TRBD1 as a possible D gene (6 bases). CDR1 is MNHNS, CDR2 SASEGT, per germline. This CDR3 is 13 amino acids long. Trimming shortened V by 8 bases and J by 6 bases, and 14 bases separated the two germline ends. The CDR3 protein is CASEQGLGNEQFF. CDR3 in DNA: TGTGCCAGCGAACAGGGCTTGGGCAATGAGCAGTTCTTC.

J is TRBJ1-1 and V is TRBV7-8, with D uncertain. The CDR3 contains 14 residues. V lost 5 bases and J lost 5, with 15 bases in between. The germline CDR1 and CDR2 sequences are SGHVS and FQNEAQ. The CDR3 loop reads CASSPLQMWTEAFF. The CDR3 nucleotides are TGTGCCAGCAGCCCTCTACAGATGTGGACTGAAGCTTTCTTT.

The V gene is TRBV9, the J gene TRBJ2-5; tentatively, D is TRBD1 (6 bases). V gave up 4 bases and J gave up 2 bases, with 15 bases separating them. Germline V lookup: CDR1 SGDLS, CDR2 YYNGEE. The CDR3 covers 15 residues. CDR3 residues: CASSTHRDNQETQYF. The CDR3 nucleotides read TGTGCCAGCAGCACCCACCGGGACAATCAAGAGACCCAGTACTTC.

The V and J genes are TRBV9 and TRBJ1-1, with D unresolved. The CDR3 length is 15 residues. Germline loops: CDR1 SGDLS, CDR2 YYNGEE. The V end was cut by 4 bases, the J end by 0 bases, with 13 bases between. CDR3 nucleotide sequence: TGTGCCAGCAGCACCGGGGTGAACATGAACACTGAAGCTTTCTTT. This codes for CASSTGVNMNTEAFF.